This T cell receptor (beta chain) derives from a study of identical twins (dated by TCRdb to 2016 to 2018). Looking at the study overall: The study deep-sequenced TCR alpha and beta repertoires from monozygotic twins, unrelated adults of various ages and cord blood to test whether fetal clonotypes persist. To rule out contamination, replicate twin experiments were performed at different times with different library preparation protocols.

Note on this clonotype: Its antigen is currently not known. The record has no base qualities; no much larger clone is one base away.

Via the germline V gene, CDR1 is MNHEY and CDR2 SVGEGT. Including the terminal cysteine and phenylalanine, the CDR3 comprises 16 residues. Only CDR3 DNA is held: 48 bases, read in frame from base 1. V and J are trimmed by 3 bases and 6 bases, and the gene matches miss 7 bases of the junction. Broader findings and caveats from the paper: Invariant T cells such as MAIT and iNKT could partly confound zero-insertion analyses, although diverse VJ usage argued against such confounding for most clonotypes. Abundant cord blood beta clonotypes carried fewer insertions; young adult naive repertoires showed a weaker similar trend, while memory repertoires showed none. Out-of-frame TCR alpha sharing in monozygotic twins was systematically underestimated by recombination models, whereas sharing between unrelated individuals was in agreement with the recombination models. In beta out-of-frame sequences, excess twin sharing was weaker, because having fewer shared sequences lowered the signal-to-noise ratio. Compared with coincidental sharing between unrelated individuals, out-of-frame TCR alpha sequences shared between twins had an excess of sequences with low generation probability. Because the same donors could not be followed over many years, the conclusions depended on cross-sectional statistical analysis.

The library was produced with 5' RACE. TCRdb shows the sequencer as Illumina HiSeq 2000. Template switching introduced a universal primer binding site; the final cDNA contained a unique molecular identifier, enabling accurate counting of TCR cDNA molecules. Specific primers in the conserved constant-segment region were used to synthesize first-strand cDNA for TCR alpha and beta chains. Each cDNA library was double barcoded, with a SMART-Mk sample barcode plus Illumina barcodes, to control for contamination. TruSeq adapter sequences and Illumina sample barcodes were added in two successive PCR steps. The Illumina HiSeq platform was used with custom primers to sequence TCR alpha and beta cDNA libraries. The authors processed their data as follows. Raw reads were processed with MiGEC to extract unique molecular identifiers, and MiXCR was used to determine CDR3 positions. Recombination models were inferred per individual with the repgenHMM and IGoR tools using an EM algorithm. The tcR package in R was used for shared clonotype analysis, with sharing normalized by the product of cloneset sizes. To study raw recombination free of thymic and clonal selection effects, out-of-frame nonproductive sequences were analyzed. Clones were called with MiXCR by TCRdb after fastp trimmed the public reads at Q25, and only in-frame beta chains were retained. Each entry is one CDR3 protein sequence, shown with its most common DNA and genes. It is TCRdb's table, rather than the study itself, that gives the V and J calls and clone size. For this sample there are hundreds of thousands of distinct CDR3 sequences; around a sixth appear just once. The ten top clones hold under 15% of the sample.

Every donor was a healthy Caucasian. Three pairs of female monozygotic twins, all aged about 18 to 29 years, were included in the twin cohort. Peripheral blood mononuclear cells were used as the source from which RNA for TCR libraries was isolated. This sample also appeared in a second study, on T cells expressing NK-cell markers. As the second publication notes: Three sorted T-cell subsets (CD3+CD56+NKG2C+, CD3+CD56+NKG2C- and CD3+CD56-NKG2C+) from fewer than 10 donors had their TCR beta-chain repertoires profiled. Among the eight sequenced donors, seven were HCMV-seropositive and one was HCMV-seronegative. In several experiments an anti-gammadeltaTCR antibody was added to restrict sorting to alphabetaTCR-expressing T cells. For 5 or 6 donors, the dominant CD3+CD56+NKG2C+ clonotypes were among the top 10 CD8+ clonotypes and accounted for roughly 1.0-8% of CD8+ T cells. Those dominant clonotypes were again the most abundant among CD3+CD56-NKG2C+ cells in a handful of donors, at about 25-60.1%. Whether the expanded NKG2C-expressing T cell clones were specific for HCMV antigens was left unclear. The study sequenced eight donors, all healthy volunteers chosen at random: three men and five women. A commercial ELISA kit detecting HCMV-specific IgG in serum was used to determine HCMV serostatus. Bulk peripheral blood T-cell repertoires were additionally sequenced from unsorted PBMC for roughly six donors. Reads were demultiplexed and grouped by UMI with MIGEC, and clonotypes were assembled and quantified with MiTCR. Only TCR cDNA sequences supported by at least two reads were kept to exclude erroneous sequences. The tcR package was used for downstream repertoire analysis, and clonotypes were matched between fractions using CDR3 nucleotide sequence together with V segment. VDJmatch was used to annotate antigen specificity against VDJdb, with one amino acid substitution in CDR3 allowed.

The sequence links TRBV6-2 or TRBV6-3 to TRBJ2-2, with 10 middle bases fitting TRBD2. The sample was PBMCs. This receptor was identified in a woman in her late teens or twenties in good health. The DNA reads TGTGCCAGCAGTTATAGAGCTAGCGGGAGCGCCGGGGAGCTGTTTTTT. It codes for CASSYRASGSAGELFF.